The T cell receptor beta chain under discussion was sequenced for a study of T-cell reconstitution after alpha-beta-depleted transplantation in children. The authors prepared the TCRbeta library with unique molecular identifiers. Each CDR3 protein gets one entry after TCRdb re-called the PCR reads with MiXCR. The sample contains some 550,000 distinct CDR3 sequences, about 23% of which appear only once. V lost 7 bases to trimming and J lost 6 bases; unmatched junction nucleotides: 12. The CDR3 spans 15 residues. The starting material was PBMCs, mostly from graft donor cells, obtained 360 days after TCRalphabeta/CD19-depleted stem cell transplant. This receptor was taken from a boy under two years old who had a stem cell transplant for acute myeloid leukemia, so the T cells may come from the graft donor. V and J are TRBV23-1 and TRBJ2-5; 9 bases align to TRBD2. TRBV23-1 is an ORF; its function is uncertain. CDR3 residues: CASNLKGLASQTQYF. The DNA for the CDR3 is TGCGCCAGCAATCTAAAGGGACTAGCCTCACAGACCCAGTACTTC.